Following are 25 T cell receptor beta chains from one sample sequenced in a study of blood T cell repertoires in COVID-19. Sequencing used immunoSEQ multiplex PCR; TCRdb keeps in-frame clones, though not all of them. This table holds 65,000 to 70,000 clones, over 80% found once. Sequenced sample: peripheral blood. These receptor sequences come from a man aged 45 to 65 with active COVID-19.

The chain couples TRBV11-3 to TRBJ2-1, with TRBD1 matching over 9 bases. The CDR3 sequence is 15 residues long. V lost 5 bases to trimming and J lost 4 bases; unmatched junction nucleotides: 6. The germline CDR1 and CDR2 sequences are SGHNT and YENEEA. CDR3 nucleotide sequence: TGTGCCAGCAGCCACACAGGGGGCGCGTACAATGAGCAGTTCTTC. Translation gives CASSHTGGAYNEQFF.

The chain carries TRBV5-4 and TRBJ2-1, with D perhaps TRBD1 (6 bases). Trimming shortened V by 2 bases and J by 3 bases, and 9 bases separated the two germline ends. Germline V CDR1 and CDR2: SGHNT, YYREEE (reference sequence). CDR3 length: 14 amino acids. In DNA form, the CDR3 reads TGTGCCAGCAGCTTAAAGGGGGACTACAATGAGCAGTTCTTC. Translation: CASSLKGDYNEQFF.

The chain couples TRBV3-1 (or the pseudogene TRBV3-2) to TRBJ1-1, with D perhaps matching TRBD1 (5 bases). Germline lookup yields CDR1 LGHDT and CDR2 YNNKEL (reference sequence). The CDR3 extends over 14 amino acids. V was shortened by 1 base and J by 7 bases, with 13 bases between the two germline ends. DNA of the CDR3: TGTGCCAGCAGCCAAGTAGCAGGGCAGAGTGAAGCTTTCTTT. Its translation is CASSQVAGQSEAFF.

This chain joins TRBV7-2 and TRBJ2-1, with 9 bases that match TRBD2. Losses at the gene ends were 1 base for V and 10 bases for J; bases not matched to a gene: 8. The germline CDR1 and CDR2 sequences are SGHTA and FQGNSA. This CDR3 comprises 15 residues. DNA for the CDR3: TGTGCCAGCAGCTTAGGGATGATAGCGGGAGAGGAGCAGTTCTTC. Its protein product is CASSLGMIAGEEQFF.

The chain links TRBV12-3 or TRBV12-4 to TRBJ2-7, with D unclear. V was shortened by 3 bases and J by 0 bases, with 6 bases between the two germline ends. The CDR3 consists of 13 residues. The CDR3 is CASSLPYSYEQYF. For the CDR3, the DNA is TGTGCCAGCAGTTTGCCCTACTCCTACGAGCAGTACTTC.

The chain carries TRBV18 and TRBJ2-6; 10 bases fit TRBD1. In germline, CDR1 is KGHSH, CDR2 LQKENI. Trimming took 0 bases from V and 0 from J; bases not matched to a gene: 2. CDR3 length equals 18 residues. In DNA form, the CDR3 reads TGTGCCAGCTCACCACCGGGACAGGGGCTCTCTGGGGCCAACGTCCTGACTTTC. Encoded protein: CASSPPGQGLSGANVLTF.

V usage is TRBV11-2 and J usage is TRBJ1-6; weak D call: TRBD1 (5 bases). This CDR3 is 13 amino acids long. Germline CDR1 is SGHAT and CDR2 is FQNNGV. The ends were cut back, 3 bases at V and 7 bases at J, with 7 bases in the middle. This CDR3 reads CASSFPGNSPLHF. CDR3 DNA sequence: TGTGCCAGCAGCTTTCCAGGGAATTCACCCCTCCACTTT.

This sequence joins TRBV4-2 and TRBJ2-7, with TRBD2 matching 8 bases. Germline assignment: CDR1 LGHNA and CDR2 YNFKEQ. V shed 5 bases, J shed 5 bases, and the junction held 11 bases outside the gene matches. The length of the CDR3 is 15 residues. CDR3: CASSSGSGTENEQYF. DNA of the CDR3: TGTGCCAGCAGCTCGGGTAGCGGGACGGAAAACGAGCAGTACTTC.

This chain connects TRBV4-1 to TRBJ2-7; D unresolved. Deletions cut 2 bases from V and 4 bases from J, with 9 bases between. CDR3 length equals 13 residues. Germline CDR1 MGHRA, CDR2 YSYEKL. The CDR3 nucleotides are TGCGCCAGCAGCCAATACGACTTTTACGAGCAGTACTTC. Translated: CASSQYDFYEQYF.

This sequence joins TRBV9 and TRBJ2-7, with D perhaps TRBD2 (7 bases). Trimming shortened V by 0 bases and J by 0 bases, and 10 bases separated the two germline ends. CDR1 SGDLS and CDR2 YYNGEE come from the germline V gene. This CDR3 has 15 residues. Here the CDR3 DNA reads TGTGCCAGCAGCGTAGAGGGGGGGGACTCCTACGAGCAGTACTTC. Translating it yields CASSVEGGDSYEQYF.

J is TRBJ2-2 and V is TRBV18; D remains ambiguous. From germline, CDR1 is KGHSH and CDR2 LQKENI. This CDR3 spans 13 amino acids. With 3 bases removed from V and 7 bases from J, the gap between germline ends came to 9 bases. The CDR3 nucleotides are TGTGCCAGCTCACCCGCGACGGGCGGGGAGCTGTTTTTT. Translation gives CASSPATGGELFF. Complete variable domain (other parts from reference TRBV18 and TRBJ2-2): NAGVMQNPRHLVRRRGQEARLRCSPMKGHSHVYWYRQLPEEGLKFMVYLQKENIIDESGMPKERFSAEFPKEGPSILRIQQVVRGDSAAYFCASSPATGGELFFGEGSRLTVL.

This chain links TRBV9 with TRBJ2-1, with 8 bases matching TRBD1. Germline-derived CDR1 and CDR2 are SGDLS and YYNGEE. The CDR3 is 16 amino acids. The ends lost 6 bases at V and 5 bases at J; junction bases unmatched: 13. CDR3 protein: CASTSSIWTGNNEQFF. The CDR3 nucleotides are TGTGCCAGCACCTCGTCGATTTGGACAGGGAACAATGAGCAGTTCTTC.

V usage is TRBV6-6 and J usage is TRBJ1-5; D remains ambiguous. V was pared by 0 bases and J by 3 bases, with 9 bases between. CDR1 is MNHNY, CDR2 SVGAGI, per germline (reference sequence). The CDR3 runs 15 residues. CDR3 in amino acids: CASSYSAGDNQPQHF. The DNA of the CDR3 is TGTGCCAGCAGTTACTCGGCGGGCGACAATCAGCCCCAGCATTTT.

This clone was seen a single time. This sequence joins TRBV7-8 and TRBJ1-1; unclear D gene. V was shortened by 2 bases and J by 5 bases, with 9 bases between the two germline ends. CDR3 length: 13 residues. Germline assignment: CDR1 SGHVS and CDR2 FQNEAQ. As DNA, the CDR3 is TGTGCCAGCAGCTTATCCCTAGTAACTGAAGCTTTCTTT. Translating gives CASSLSLVTEAFF.

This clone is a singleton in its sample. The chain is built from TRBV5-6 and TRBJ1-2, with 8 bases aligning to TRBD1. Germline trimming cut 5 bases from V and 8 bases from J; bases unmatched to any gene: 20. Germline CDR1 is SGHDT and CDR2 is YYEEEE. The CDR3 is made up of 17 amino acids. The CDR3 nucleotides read TGTGCCAGCAGTTGCGTAATTCAGGGGGCGCAAGGGTGCGGCTACACCTTC. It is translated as CASSCVIQGAQGCGYTF.

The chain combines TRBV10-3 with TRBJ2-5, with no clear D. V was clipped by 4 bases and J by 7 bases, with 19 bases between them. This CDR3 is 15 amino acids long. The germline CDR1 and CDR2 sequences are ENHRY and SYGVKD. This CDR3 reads CAISGGNLPFLTQYF. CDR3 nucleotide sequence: TGTGCCATCAGTGGAGGAAACCTCCCCTTTTTGACCCAGTACTTC.

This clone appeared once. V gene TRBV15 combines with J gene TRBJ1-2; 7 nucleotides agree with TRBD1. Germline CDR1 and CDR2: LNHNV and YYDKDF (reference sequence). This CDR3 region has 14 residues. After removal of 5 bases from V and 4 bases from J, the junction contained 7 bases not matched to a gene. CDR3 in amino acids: CATSSTTGIYGYTF. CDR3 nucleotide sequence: TGTGCCACCAGCTCGACGACAGGGATCTATGGCTACACCTTC.

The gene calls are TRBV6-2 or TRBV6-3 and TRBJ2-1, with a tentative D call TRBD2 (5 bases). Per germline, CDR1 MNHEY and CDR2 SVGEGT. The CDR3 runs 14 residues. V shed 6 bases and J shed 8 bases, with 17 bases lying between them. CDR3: CASSRGVRIDEQFF. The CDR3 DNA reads TGTGCCAGCAGCCGGGGAGTACGGATCGATGAGCAGTTCTTC.

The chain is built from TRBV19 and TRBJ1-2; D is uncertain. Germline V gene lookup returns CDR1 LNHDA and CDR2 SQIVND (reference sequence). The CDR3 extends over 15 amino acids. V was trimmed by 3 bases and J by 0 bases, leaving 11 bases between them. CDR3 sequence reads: CASSILRKANYGYTF. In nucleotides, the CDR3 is TGTGCCAGTAGTATCCTCAGGAAAGCTAACTATGGCTACACCTTC.

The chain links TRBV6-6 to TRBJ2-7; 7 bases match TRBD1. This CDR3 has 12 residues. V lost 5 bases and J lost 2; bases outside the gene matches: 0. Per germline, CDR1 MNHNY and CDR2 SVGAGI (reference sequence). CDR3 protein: CASSGTAYEQYF. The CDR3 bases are TGTGCCAGCAGTGGGACAGCCTACGAGCAGTACTTC.

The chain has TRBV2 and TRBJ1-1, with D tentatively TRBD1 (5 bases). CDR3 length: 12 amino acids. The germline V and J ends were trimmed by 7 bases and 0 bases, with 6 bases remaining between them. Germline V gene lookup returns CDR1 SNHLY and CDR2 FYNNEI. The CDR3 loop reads CASTGMNTEAFF. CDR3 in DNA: TGTGCCAGCACAGGGATGAACACTGAAGCTTTCTTT.

The CDR3 nucleotides are TGTGCCAGCAGCCAATTCGGGCAGGGGAAAGGAGGCTACACCTTC. Translated, it gives CASSQFGQGKGGYTF. The chain employs TRBV14 and TRBJ1-2; possible D gene TRBD1, 6 bases. CDR1 is SGHDN, CDR2 FVKESK, per germline. The V end lost 2 bases, the J end lost 8 bases, and 18 bases lay between the germline ends. This CDR3 region has 15 residues.

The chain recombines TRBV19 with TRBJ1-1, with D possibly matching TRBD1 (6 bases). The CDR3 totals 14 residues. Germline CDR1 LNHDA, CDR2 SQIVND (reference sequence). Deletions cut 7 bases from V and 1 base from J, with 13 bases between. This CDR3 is CASTQGTGNTEAFF. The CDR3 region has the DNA TGTGCCAGTACCCAGGGGACGGGGAACACTGAAGCTTTCTTT.

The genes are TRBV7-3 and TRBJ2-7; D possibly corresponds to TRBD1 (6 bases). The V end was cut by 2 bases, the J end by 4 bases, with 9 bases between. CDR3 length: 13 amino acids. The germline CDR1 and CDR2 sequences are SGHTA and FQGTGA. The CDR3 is CASSLGQQYEQYF. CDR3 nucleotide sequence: TGTGCCAGCAGCTTAGGACAGCAATACGAGCAGTACTTC.

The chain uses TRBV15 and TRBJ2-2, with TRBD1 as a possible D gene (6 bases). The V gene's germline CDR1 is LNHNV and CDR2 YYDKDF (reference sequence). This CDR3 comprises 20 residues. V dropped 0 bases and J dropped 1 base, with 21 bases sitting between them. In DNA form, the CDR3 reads TGTGCCACCAGCAGAGACACATCGTACCGGGACATTAGGAACACCGGGGAGCTGTTTTTT. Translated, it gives CATSRDTSYRDIRNTGELFF.